The T cell receptor (beta chain) described here comes from a study of beta chain features in type 1 diabetes. Every isolated RNA sample was fully reverse transcribed, so sequencing captured expressed TCRB transcripts. This table comes from immunoSEQ multiplex PCR, and its TCRdb copy is limited to in-frame clones, with some not included. Of 150,000 to 190,000 clones listed, 8.1% are singletons. This clone was observed a handful of times. Antigen: not known. Study-level results: When VDJ junctions were examined, type 1 diabetes patients showed fewer insertions and more deletions. Researchers caution that PCR might favor shorter templates, equally among patients and controls.

The V and J ends lost 4 bases and 0 bases respectively, with 19 bases between them. The CDR3 spans 18 residues. Germline CDR1 is SEHNR and CDR2 is FQNEAQ (reference sequence). The sequencing sample was made of central memory CD4+ T cells from blood. The clonotype comes from a young man in good health. This chain connects TRBV7-9 to TRBJ1-5, with D perhaps matching TRBD1 (5 bases). Here the CDR3 reads CASSSGSGSLNSNQPQHF. The CDR3 DNA sequence: TGTGCCAGCAGCTCCGGGTCAGGGTCCCTGAATAGCAATCAGCCCCAGCATTTT.